These 2 T cell receptor beta chains came from one sample sequenced in a study of blood T cell repertoires in COVID-19. Assay used: immunoSEQ multiplex PCR; TCRdb lists only in-frame clones, some missing. The sample holds about 100,000 clones, around 90% seen once. The sequenced sample was peripheral blood. The receptors here all came from a man aged 70-80 years with acute or convalescent COVID-19.

The DNA for the CDR3 is TGTGCCTGGAGTCAGGGTGGTGCTGGGGCCAACGTCCTGACTTTC. It translates to CAWSQGGAGANVLTF. This sequence joins TRBV30 and TRBJ2-6; a weak D match, TRBD1 (5 bases). V was trimmed by 2 bases and J by 2 bases, leaving 10 bases between them. CDR3 length: 15 residues. From germline, CDR1 is GTSNPN and CDR2 SVGIG (reference sequence).

The V gene is TRBV7-2, the J gene TRBJ2-5; maybe TRBD2 (5 bases). V was trimmed by 1 base and J by 3 bases, leaving 12 bases between them. CDR3 length: 15 residues. CDR1 is SGHTA and CDR2 is FQGNSA in the germline V gene. CDR3 residues: CASSLGPRGKETQYF. DNA of the CDR3: TGTGCCAGCAGCTTAGGTCCGAGAGGGAAAGAGACCCAGTACTTC.